Following are 13 T cell receptor beta chains from one sample sequenced in a study of T-cell reconstitution after alpha-beta-depleted transplantation in children. During its preparation, the TCRbeta library received unique molecular identifiers. TCRdb called the PCR reads again in MiXCR, with one record for every CDR3 protein. The repertoire includes about 220,000 distinct CDR3 sequences, roughly a sixth of them detected once, and around two fifths sits in the top ten. The input for sequencing was PBMCs, mostly from graft donor cells, taken 360 days after TCRalphabeta/CD19-depleted stem cell transplant. Every receptor here comes from a male patient aged 2-15 years who had a stem cell transplant for acute lymphoblastic leukemia, so the T cells may come from the graft donor.

This clonotype was seen many times. This chain links TRBV15 with TRBJ2-7, with a possible D match to TRBD2 (5 bases). Germline CDR1 and CDR2: LNHNV and YYDKDF (reference sequence). The V gene lost 0 bases and the J gene lost 7 bases, with 10 bases spanning the gap. The CDR3 totals 13 residues. CDR3 in DNA: TGTGCCACCAGCAGAGAGCCGGGGTCAGAGCAGTACTTC. Translated: CATSREPGSEQYF.

Many counts were recorded for this clonotype. The rearrangement joins TRBV12-3 or TRBV12-4 to TRBJ1-1; TRBD1 agrees at 8 bases. This CDR3 spans 14 amino acids. The trim removed 3 bases at V and 10 bases at J, leaving 10 bases unmatched. The CDR3 is CASSFSGGDGGAFF. The CDR3 nucleotides read TGTGCCAGCAGTTTCTCAGGGGGCGACGGAGGAGCTTTCTTT.

The chain recombines TRBV11-2 with TRBJ1-1; no definite D call. V lost 1 base and J 7 bases, leaving 13 bases between the germline ends. Germline assignment: CDR1 SGHAT and CDR2 FQNNGV. CDR3 length: 14 amino acids. The CDR3 protein is CASSLVTIPHEAFF. CDR3 nucleotides: TGTGCCAGCAGCTTAGTCACGATACCCCATGAAGCTTTCTTT.

The chain is built from TRBV12-3 or TRBV12-4 and TRBJ1-2, with 7 bases identical to TRBD1. CDR3 length: 14 residues. The V segment lost 4 bases and the J segment 4 bases; nucleotides outside the gene matches: 6. The CDR3 region has the DNA TGTGCCAGCAGTTCCGGGACAGTTACCTATGGCTACACCTTC. It encodes CASSSGTVTYGYTF.

There are a few counts of this clonotype. The chain joins TRBV7-2 to TRBJ1-1; no clear D. CDR1 is SGHTA, CDR2 FQGNSA, per germline. V dropped 5 bases and J dropped 1 base, with 11 bases sitting between them. This CDR3 is 14 amino acids long. CDR3 in DNA: TGTGCCAGCAGCGCAAACATGGGGAACACTGAAGCTTTCTTT. Translation: CASSANMGNTEAFF.

The CDR3 nucleotides are TGCAGCGGCCGGGACCTCTCTGGAAACACCATATATTTT. Translating gives CSGRDLSGNTIYF. The chain combines TRBV29-1 with TRBJ1-3, with D tentatively TRBD1 (5 bases). Trimming cost V 7 bases and J 0 bases, with 10 bases left between them. The CDR3 is 13 residues long. Germline V gene sequence: CDR1 SQVTM, CDR2 ANQGSEA. Full variable domain (rest looked up from reference TRBV29-1 and TRBJ1-3): SAVISQKPSRDICQRGTSLTIQCQVDSQVTMMFWYRQQPGQSLTLIATANQGSEATYESGFVIDKFPISRPNLTFSTLTVSNMSPEDSSIYLCSGRDLSGNTIYFGEGSWLTVV.

This chain links TRBV27 with TRBJ2-7, with D unclear. Germline V gives CDR1 MNHEY, CDR2 SMNVEV (reference sequence). There are 13 residues in the CDR3. V dropped 3 bases and J dropped 7 bases, with 13 bases sitting between them. The CDR3, as DNA: TGTGCCAGCAGTTTCGAAGGGTTCGGGGAGCAGTACTTC. It specifies CASSFEGFGEQYF.

This clonotype was seen more than once but under ten times. The chain is built from TRBV5-1 and TRBJ2-2; D may correspond to TRBD1 or TRBD2 (5 bases each). The CDR3 is 15 residues long. The germline V and J ends were trimmed by 1 base and 3 bases, with 10 bases remaining between them. The V gene's germline CDR1 is SGHRS and CDR2 YFSETQ. The CDR3 region is CASSLTGTDTGELFF. The DNA for the CDR3 is TGCGCCAGCAGCTTGACCGGGACGGACACCGGGGAGCTGTTTTTT.

This clonotype was detected many times. The rearrangement joins TRBV4-1 to TRBJ2-1; D gene ambiguous. V was trimmed by 1 base and J by 0 bases, leaving 10 bases between them. Germline lookup yields CDR1 MGHRA and CDR2 YSYEKL. CDR3 size: 16 residues. The CDR3 DNA sequence: TGCGCCAGCAGCCAAGCAAACTCCATCTCCTACAATGAGCAGTTCTTC. It translates to CASSQANSISYNEQFF.

This clonotype was seen a handful of times. The chain combines TRBV4-3 with TRBJ2-2, with 9 bases lining up with TRBD2. From germline, CDR1 is LGHNA and CDR2 YSLEER. The CDR3 consists of 18 residues. The V and J ends lost 0 bases and 1 base, in that order; junction bases with no gene match: 6. The CDR3 DNA is TGCGCCAGCAGCCAAGAAATTTCTAGCGGGGTGAACACCGGGGAGCTGTTTTTT. Amino acids: CASSQEISSGVNTGELFF.

The chain combines TRBV10-3 with TRBJ2-1; possibly TRBD2 for D (6 bases). V shed 0 bases and J shed 5 bases, with 14 bases lying between them. The CDR3 consists of 16 residues. In germline, CDR1 is ENHRY, CDR2 SYGVKD. CDR3 nucleotides: TGTGCCATCAGTGAGTCGTGGGGGGAGGTGCACAATGAGCAGTTCTTC. Translation: CAISESWGEVHNEQFF.

V and J are TRBV5-1 and TRBJ1-2, with D perhaps matching TRBD1 (6 bases). This CDR3 spans 13 amino acids. The V end lost 3 bases, the J end lost 4 bases, and 10 bases lay between the germline ends. Germline CDR1 reads SGHRS; CDR2 reads YFSETQ. CDR3 DNA: TGCGCCAGCAGCTACGGACAGTCCTATGGCTACACCTTC. Translated, it gives CASSYGQSYGYTF.

The chain recombines TRBV10-2 with TRBJ2-4; D may match TRBD1 or TRBD2 (5 bases each). The CDR3 consists of 20 residues. Between the trimmed V and J ends, which lost 2 bases and 0 bases, there was a span of 23 bases. Germline CDR1 is WSHSY and CDR2 is SAAADI. This chain's CDR3 is CASSEPWGRGLLLAKNIQYF. DNA for the CDR3: TGCGCCAGCAGTGAGCCCTGGGGCAGAGGGCTTTTGCTAGCCAAAAACATTCAGTACTTC.